This TCR beta chain originates from a study of spatial heterogeneity in lung cancer (dated 2019 in TCRdb). Some background on the complete study: Beta-chain transcripts were consistently detected in greater numbers than alpha-chain transcripts, which likely reflects a higher abundance of beta-chain transcripts. In tumor regions, TCR transcript counts showed a strong correlation with a T cell transcriptional module score from matched bulk RNA-seq. In the raw uncorrected reads, each unique combination of TCR and UMI appeared more than ten times on average. TCR alpha and beta repertoires were quantitatively compared across multiple tumor regions, matched nontumor lung and blood in non-small cell lung cancer. The study linked features of the TCR repertoire to counts of nonsynonymous mutations, which were determined by whole-exome sequencing of tumor tissue. Both alpha and beta chains were TCR-sequenced in samples taken at surgery, namely 220 tumor regions, fewer than 85 matched nontumor lung samples and 55 to 60 PBMC samples. Summary of the overall study and its limitations: The tumor nonsynonymous mutation count correlated with the number of expanded alpha and beta TCRs within the tumor. Confirming at a functional level the hypothesis that regional TCRs recognize regional mutations was considered to require additional single-cell paired TCR alpha and beta sequencing. Counts of ubiquitous and regional expanded TCRs were found to correlate with counts of ubiquitous and regional nonsynonymous mutations, respectively. TCR-seq coverage of tumor T cells was estimated to be only around 7% for alpha chains and approximately 12% for beta chains.

With regard to this clonotype: Its antigen target is currently unknown. No much larger clone is present one base from it, and per-base qualities are unavailable. Little can be read into the size of this beta chain, an off-target read in a library designed for alpha chains.

Libraries were prepared through 5' RACE. Sequencing was carried out with a NextSeq 500. To allow correction of PCR and sequencing errors, the TCR library protocol tagged every TCR cDNA molecule with a unique molecular identifier. From the authors' description of their analysis: Decombinator tools were used for TCR identification, UMI-based error correction and CDR3 extraction. TCRs above a frequency of 2 per 1,000, corresponding to the top 1% of the tumor frequency distribution, were defined as expanded. Expanded tumor TCRs statistically deemed absent (corrected P<0.05) from at least one tumor region were classed as regional, and all other expanded tumor TCRs were classed as ubiquitous. Each repertoire was subsampled 100 times to 5,000 TCRs, after which Renyi diversity was computed with the R vegan package. CDR3 similarity networks were built from amino acid triplet string-kernel similarity, connecting CDR3s with pairwise similarity above 0.82. Clones were called with MiXCR by TCRdb after fastp trimmed the public reads at Q25, and only in-frame beta chains were retained. One record per CDR3 amino acid sequence lists the most common genes and DNA. It is TCRdb's table, rather than the study itself, that gives the V and J calls and clone size. This sample lists a few hundred distinct CDR3 sequences; roughly a third were detected once. The biggest ten clones account for about 29% of the sample.

Trimming costs V 6 bases and J 1 base, and their ends lie 9 bases apart. Counted from cysteine to phenylalanine, this CDR3 has 13 amino acids. Here the CDR3 DNA is all that survives: 39 bases in frame from base 1. Per the germline V gene, MDHEN is the CDR1 and SYDVKM is the CDR2. Read against the paper, the sample's time point label means: sample taken at primary tumor resection. The donors were 72 patients from the lung TRACERx cohort who had early-stage, untreated non-small cell lung cancer. Without any cell sorting, TCR sequencing was performed on whole RNA extracted either from tumor and nontumor lung tissue or from cryopreserved PBMC samples. A patient was chosen for TCR sequencing only when enough RNA was available from at least two tumor regions. Before selection, tumor and adjacent nontumor lung specimens were reviewed by a lung pathologist.

This chain is built from TRBV28 and TRBJ1-1, with an unclear D gene assignment. This clonotype originated in a male donor with early-stage non-small cell lung cancer. The starting material was lung tumor tissue, obtained at surgery. The DNA reads TGTGCCAGCAGAGAAACGGGGAACACTGAAGCTTTCTTT. Its amino acids are CASRETGNTEAFF.